A single sample gave rise to the 24 T cell receptor beta chains below, sequenced in a study of T cells in women clearing cervical HPV infection. Data came from immunoSEQ multiplex PCR; TCRdb stores just in-frame clones and leaves some out. The table for this sample gives fewer than 40,000 clones. Sequenced: blood buffy coat. These receptors were taken from a woman between 18 and 69 years old with a cervical HPV16 infection that either progressed to CIN3+ or cleared (not recorded which).

With regard to this clone: The read gets to within 3 residues of the CDR3 end, and the germline J gene fills in the rest. V gene TRBV5-1 combines with J gene TRBJ2-1; 9 positions match TRBD2. CDR1 and CDR2 (germline): SGHRS, YFSETQ. The CDR3 consists of 15 residues. V was clipped by 3 bases and J by 1 base; unmatched bases: 2. The CDR3 is CASSYLAGSYNEQFF. The CDR3 DNA, read in part, is TGCGCCAGCAGCTATCTAGCGGGATCCTACAATGAG.

On this clone itself: Read sequence stops 3 residues before the CDR3 end, and the germline J gene provides the missing end. This chain connects TRBV20-1 to TRBJ2-1; 10 positions match TRBD2. This CDR3 region has 16 residues. Trimming at V came to 6 bases and at J to 0 bases, leaving 8 bases not matched to a gene. Per germline, CDR1 DFQATT and CDR2 SNEGSKA (reference sequence). The DNA read from the CDR3 is TGCAGTGCCCTACTAGCGGGGAATAGCTCCTACAATGAG. As protein: CSALLAGNSSYNE. The full CDR3 protein reads CSALLAGNSSYNEQFF.

On this clone: The CDR3 goes on 3 residues after the read ends, and that part is filled in from the germline J gene. The J gene is TRBJ2-4, the V gene TRBV5-4; the D gene is possibly TRBD1 (5 bases). The CDR3 has 14 residues. The germline V and J ends were trimmed by 3 bases and 2 bases, with 9 bases remaining between them. Per the germline V gene, CDR1 is SGHNT and CDR2 is YYREEE (reference sequence). CDR3 DNA, as far as it was read: TGTGCCAGCAGCTCAAGACAGTCCAAAAACATT. This gives the protein CASSSRQSKNI. The CDR3 reads in full as CASSSRQSKNIQYF.

Of note for this clone: The read comes to an end 3 residues before the CDR3 does, leaving the germline J gene to fill in the end. This rearrangement joins TRBV12-3 or TRBV12-4 to TRBJ1-5; 9 nucleotides align to TRBD1. The CDR3 extends over 14 amino acids. J was trimmed by 7 bases and V by 6 bases; bases with no gene match: 7. The CDR3 here is CASSWTGARQPQHF. The DNA read from the CDR3 is TGTGCCAGCAGCTGGACAGGGGCGAGACAGCCC.

On this clone itself: The read terminates 3 residues before the CDR3 end, so the remaining end is supplied by the germline J gene. The chain joins TRBV7-2 to TRBJ1-2; D perhaps matches TRBD1 (6 bases). Per the germline V gene, CDR1 is SGHTA and CDR2 is FQGNSA. The CDR3 length is 15 residues. V was shortened by 3 bases and J by 0 bases, with 11 bases between the two germline ends. The covered CDR3 bases are TGTGCCAGCAGCTTCCACAGGGAAACTAACTATGGC. It encodes CASSFHRETNYG. The whole CDR3 region reads CASSFHRETNYGYTF.

To note about this clone: The read halts 3 residues ahead of the CDR3 end, with the missing end drawn from the germline J gene. This rearrangement joins TRBV25-1 to TRBJ2-7, with D possibly matching TRBD1 (6 bases). CDR1 MGHDK and CDR2 SYGVNS come from the germline V gene. This CDR3 spans 14 amino acids. The V and J ends lost 2 bases and 4 bases respectively, with 12 bases between them. The CDR3 DNA, read in part, is TGTGCCAGCAGTGAACCCTCGGACAGTTACGAG. Amino acids: CASSEPSDSYE. Given in full, the CDR3 is CASSEPSDSYEQYF.

The CDR3 is CSVGQGAGETQYF. CDR3 DNA (partial): TGCAGCGTCGGACAGGGGGCCGGGGAGACC. The genes are TRBV29-1 and TRBJ2-5; 11 nucleotides match TRBD1. The CDR3 end lies 3 residues beyond the end of the read and is filled in from the germline J gene. The ends lost 6 bases at V and 5 bases at J; junction bases unmatched: 5. Germline V CDR1 and CDR2: SQVTM, ANQGSEA. The CDR3 is 13 amino acids. The full variable domain, completed using reference TRBV29-1 and TRBJ2-5, is SAVISQKPSRDICQRGTSLTIQCQVDSQVTMMFWYRQQPGQSLTLIATANQGSEATYESGFVIDKFPISRPNLTFSTLTVSNMSPEDSSIYLCSVGQGAGETQYFGPGTRLLVL.

In regard to this clone: Read data end 3 residues before the CDR3 end; the end is taken from the germline J gene. This chain joins TRBV7-3 and TRBJ2-6, with D possibly TRBD2 on 5 matching bases. Trimming stripped 5 bases from V and 1 base from J, with 12 bases between. Germline CDR1 reads SGHTA; CDR2 reads FQGTGA. This CDR3 has 16 residues. The sequenced CDR3 bases are TGTGCCAGCAGCGTGGACTGGGGATCTGGGGCCAACGTC. This translates into CASSVDWGSGANV. The whole CDR3 protein reads CASSVDWGSGANVLTF.

On this clone itself: The DNA ends 3 residues before the CDR3 does, and the rest of the CDR3 is filled in from the germline J gene. The chain is built from TRBV2 and TRBJ2-1; the D gene is possibly TRBD2 (5 bases). Germline V CDR1 and CDR2: SNHLY, FYNNEI. Trimming removed 2 bases at V and 0 bases at J, with 11 bases between. The CDR3 totals 16 residues. The CDR3 is CASSEFGVISYNEQFF. Incomplete CDR3 DNA: TGTGCCAGCAGTGAATTCGGGGTAATCTCCTACAATGAG.

Turning to this clone: The read stops 3 residues short of the end of the CDR3; the missing end is completed from the germline J gene. This chain links TRBV7-3 with TRBJ2-7; D may be TRBD2 (5 bases). CDR3 length equals 15 residues. V gave up 1 base and J gave up 0 bases, with 10 bases separating them. Germline V gives CDR1 SGHTA, CDR2 FQGTGA. Incomplete CDR3 DNA: TGTGCCAGCAGCTTAAAGCCGGGGTTCTCCTACGAG. Protein sequence: CASSLKPGFSYE. The full CDR3 reads CASSLKPGFSYEQYF.

Details on this clone: The read terminates 3 residues ahead of where the CDR3 ends, so the germline J gene completes it. The chain couples TRBV29-1 to TRBJ2-5; tentatively, D is TRBD1 or TRBD2 (5 bases each). The V and J ends lost 3 bases and 0 bases respectively, with 14 bases between them. The CDR3 runs 15 residues. The germline V gene encodes CDR1 SQVTM and CDR2 ANQGSEA. CDR3 protein: CSVDSREINQETQYF. Partial CDR3 DNA: TGCAGCGTTGACTCCAGGGAGATCAACCAAGAGACC.

About this clone itself: A read error may account for a junction end that differs from germline. Sequencing ends 3 residues short of the CDR3 end; the germline J gene provides the rest. This rearrangement joins TRBV4-2 to TRBJ1-1; no clear D. CDR1 and CDR2 (germline): LGHNA, YNFKEQ. CDR3 length: 15 amino acids. The sequenced part of the CDR3 DNA is TGCGCCAGCAGCCAAGATCGTCAGGCCAACACTGAA. It translates to CASSQDRQANTE. The full CDR3 protein is CASSQDRQANTEAFF.

As concerns this clone: Sequencing ends 3 residues short of the CDR3 end; the germline J gene provides the rest. The chain is built from TRBV2 and TRBJ1-1; D might be TRBD1 (5 bases). The CDR3 is 12 residues long. V dropped 11 bases and J dropped 1 base, with 11 bases sitting between them. CDR1 is SNHLY and CDR2 is FYNNEI in the germline V gene. The sequenced part of the CDR3 DNA is TGTGCCGGCGGGGGGAGGAACACTGAA. This translates into CAGGGRNTE. The full-length CDR3 reads as CAGGGRNTEAFF.

Turning to this clone: The DNA ends 3 residues before the CDR3 does, and the rest of the CDR3 is filled in from the germline J gene. J is TRBJ1-1 and V is TRBV29-1, with a tentative D call TRBD1 (5 bases). The CDR3 has 13 residues. The V end was cut by 5 bases, the J end by 1 base, with 11 bases between. Germline CDR1 and CDR2: SQVTM and ANQGSEA. CDR3 loop: CSVLRGSNTEAFF. The CDR3 DNA, read in part, is TGCAGCGTTTTGAGGGGCTCGAACACTGAA.

This clone counts as medium-sized by frequency. The CDR3 goes on 3 residues after the read ends, and that part is filled in from the germline J gene. V gene TRBV6-1 combines with J gene TRBJ2-4, with 7 positions matching TRBD1. After removal of 0 bases from V and 9 bases from J, the junction contained 11 bases not matched to a gene. The germline V gene has CDR1 MNHNS and CDR2 SASEGT. The CDR3 totals 16 residues. The part of the CDR3 DNA that was read is TGTGCCAGCAGTGAAGCTACAGGGGCAGCCAAGGGCATT. It translates to CASSEATGAAKGI. The full CDR3 reads CASSEATGAAKGIQYF.

Of note for this clone: The read ends 3 residues before the CDR3 terminus; that terminus is restored from the germline J gene. This chain joins TRBV5-4 and TRBJ2-5; D might be TRBD1 (5 bases). Germline V lookup: CDR1 SGHNT, CDR2 YYREEE (reference sequence). The CDR3 has 13 amino acids. Trimming left V 4 bases short and J 2 bases short, with 9 bases between. CDR3 DNA, as far as it was read: TGTGCCAGCAGCCGACAGAGACAAGAGACC. As protein: CASSRQRQET. The CDR3 in its entirety is CASSRQRQETQYF.

The part of the CDR3 DNA that was read is TGTGCCAGCAGTTTTGCTCGTCAGGGGGCCGCTGAA. It yields the protein CASSFARQGAAE. The CDR3, in full, reads CASSFARQGAAEAFF. The V gene is TRBV6-2 or TRBV6-3, the J gene TRBJ1-1; TRBD1 matches 8 bases. The read comes to an end 3 residues before the CDR3 does, leaving the germline J gene to fill in the end. The germline V gene has CDR1 MNHEY and CDR2 SVGEGT. V lost 4 bases and J lost 6; bases outside the gene matches: 10. This CDR3 spans 15 amino acids.

With respect to this clone: From the germline J gene comes the end of the CDR3, since the read stops 3 residues before it. The chain is built from TRBV6-4 and TRBJ2-1, with 10 positions matching TRBD2. Germline CDR1 MRHNA, CDR2 SNTAGT. The CDR3 totals 14 residues. V shed 3 bases, J shed 5 bases, and the junction held 1 base outside the gene matches. The chain's CDR3 is CASSEAGGHNEQFF. The CDR3 bases that were read are TGTGCCAGCAGTGAAGCGGGAGGGCACAATGAG.

In the case of this clone: With the read ending 3 residues before the CDR3 end, the germline J gene is used to fill in that end. This chain connects TRBV28 to TRBJ2-7, with 8 nucleotides matching TRBD2. V trimming: 2 bases; J trimming: 3 bases; junction bases outside the gene matches: 6. The germline CDR1 and CDR2 sequences are MDHEN and SYDVKM. CDR3 length: 15 residues. The covered CDR3 bases are TGTGCCAGCAGTTTAGGGGGCGGGAGGATCTACGAG. It specifies CASSLGGGRIYE. The whole CDR3 protein reads CASSLGGGRIYEQYF.

On this clone: The read terminates 3 residues before the CDR3 end, so the remaining end is supplied by the germline J gene. The chain employs TRBV2 and TRBJ1-1; no firm D call. This CDR3 is built from 13 residues. CDR1 and CDR2 (germline): SNHLY, FYNNEI. CDR3 DNA (partial): TGTGCCAGCAGTGGCCGGCGGAAAATGGAA. Residues: CASSGRRKME. The CDR3, in full, reads CASSGRRKMEAFF.

Notes on this clone: The read terminates 3 residues before the CDR3 end, so the remaining end is supplied by the germline J gene. V usage is TRBV7-9 and J usage is TRBJ2-1; TRBD1 aligns across 8 bases. This CDR3 contains 15 residues. The V gene's germline CDR1 is SEHNR and CDR2 FQNEAQ (reference sequence). J was trimmed by 5 bases and V by 0 bases; bases with no gene match: 3. CDR3 residues: CASSLAPDRDNEQFF. The CDR3 DNA, read in part, is TGTGCCAGCAGCTTAGCGCCGGACAGGGACAATGAG.

Of note for this clone: The read gets to within 3 residues of the CDR3 end, and the germline J gene fills in the rest. This chain uses TRBV2 with TRBJ2-4, with D maybe TRBD1 (5 bases). CDR3 length equals 15 residues. Between the trimmed V and J ends, which lost 8 bases and 4 bases, there was a span of 18 bases. Germline V CDR1 and CDR2: SNHLY, FYNNEI. The sequenced CDR3 bases are TGTGCCAGCGCTTGGGGTGAAGACAGAAAAAACATT. Encoded protein: CASAWGEDRKNI. The full CDR3 is CASAWGEDRKNIQYF.

Comment on this clone: The read falls 3 residues short of the CDR3 end, and the missing part is taken from the germline J gene. The chain is built from TRBV7-6 and TRBJ1-5, with TRBD1 matching over 7 bases. The CDR3 covers 15 residues. Germline CDR1 SGHVS, CDR2 FNYEAQ. The ends lost 1 base at V and 7 bases at J; junction bases unmatched: 7. The sequenced part of the CDR3 DNA is TGTGCCAGCAGCTTAGACCCGGACAGGACGCAGCCC. This sequence encodes CASSLDPDRTQP. In full, the CDR3 reads CASSLDPDRTQPQHF. The full variable domain, its missing parts supplied by reference TRBV7-6 and TRBJ1-5, is GAGVSQSPRYKVTKRGQDVALRCDPISGHVSLYWYRQALGQGPEFLTYFNYEAQQDKSGLPNDRFSAERPEGSISTLTIQRTEQRDSAMYRCASSLDPDRTQPQHFGDGTRLSIL.

CDR3 DNA (partial): TGTGCCATCAGTGACCTACCGGGGCAGCCC. It encodes CAISDLPGQP. The full CDR3 protein reads CAISDLPGQPQHF. The chain is built from TRBV10-3 and TRBJ1-5; no definite D call. With the read ending 3 residues before the CDR3 end, the germline J gene is used to fill in that end. The germline V gene has CDR1 ENHRY and CDR2 SYGVKD. Trimming stripped 3 bases from V and 7 bases from J, with 10 bases between. This CDR3 has 13 residues.